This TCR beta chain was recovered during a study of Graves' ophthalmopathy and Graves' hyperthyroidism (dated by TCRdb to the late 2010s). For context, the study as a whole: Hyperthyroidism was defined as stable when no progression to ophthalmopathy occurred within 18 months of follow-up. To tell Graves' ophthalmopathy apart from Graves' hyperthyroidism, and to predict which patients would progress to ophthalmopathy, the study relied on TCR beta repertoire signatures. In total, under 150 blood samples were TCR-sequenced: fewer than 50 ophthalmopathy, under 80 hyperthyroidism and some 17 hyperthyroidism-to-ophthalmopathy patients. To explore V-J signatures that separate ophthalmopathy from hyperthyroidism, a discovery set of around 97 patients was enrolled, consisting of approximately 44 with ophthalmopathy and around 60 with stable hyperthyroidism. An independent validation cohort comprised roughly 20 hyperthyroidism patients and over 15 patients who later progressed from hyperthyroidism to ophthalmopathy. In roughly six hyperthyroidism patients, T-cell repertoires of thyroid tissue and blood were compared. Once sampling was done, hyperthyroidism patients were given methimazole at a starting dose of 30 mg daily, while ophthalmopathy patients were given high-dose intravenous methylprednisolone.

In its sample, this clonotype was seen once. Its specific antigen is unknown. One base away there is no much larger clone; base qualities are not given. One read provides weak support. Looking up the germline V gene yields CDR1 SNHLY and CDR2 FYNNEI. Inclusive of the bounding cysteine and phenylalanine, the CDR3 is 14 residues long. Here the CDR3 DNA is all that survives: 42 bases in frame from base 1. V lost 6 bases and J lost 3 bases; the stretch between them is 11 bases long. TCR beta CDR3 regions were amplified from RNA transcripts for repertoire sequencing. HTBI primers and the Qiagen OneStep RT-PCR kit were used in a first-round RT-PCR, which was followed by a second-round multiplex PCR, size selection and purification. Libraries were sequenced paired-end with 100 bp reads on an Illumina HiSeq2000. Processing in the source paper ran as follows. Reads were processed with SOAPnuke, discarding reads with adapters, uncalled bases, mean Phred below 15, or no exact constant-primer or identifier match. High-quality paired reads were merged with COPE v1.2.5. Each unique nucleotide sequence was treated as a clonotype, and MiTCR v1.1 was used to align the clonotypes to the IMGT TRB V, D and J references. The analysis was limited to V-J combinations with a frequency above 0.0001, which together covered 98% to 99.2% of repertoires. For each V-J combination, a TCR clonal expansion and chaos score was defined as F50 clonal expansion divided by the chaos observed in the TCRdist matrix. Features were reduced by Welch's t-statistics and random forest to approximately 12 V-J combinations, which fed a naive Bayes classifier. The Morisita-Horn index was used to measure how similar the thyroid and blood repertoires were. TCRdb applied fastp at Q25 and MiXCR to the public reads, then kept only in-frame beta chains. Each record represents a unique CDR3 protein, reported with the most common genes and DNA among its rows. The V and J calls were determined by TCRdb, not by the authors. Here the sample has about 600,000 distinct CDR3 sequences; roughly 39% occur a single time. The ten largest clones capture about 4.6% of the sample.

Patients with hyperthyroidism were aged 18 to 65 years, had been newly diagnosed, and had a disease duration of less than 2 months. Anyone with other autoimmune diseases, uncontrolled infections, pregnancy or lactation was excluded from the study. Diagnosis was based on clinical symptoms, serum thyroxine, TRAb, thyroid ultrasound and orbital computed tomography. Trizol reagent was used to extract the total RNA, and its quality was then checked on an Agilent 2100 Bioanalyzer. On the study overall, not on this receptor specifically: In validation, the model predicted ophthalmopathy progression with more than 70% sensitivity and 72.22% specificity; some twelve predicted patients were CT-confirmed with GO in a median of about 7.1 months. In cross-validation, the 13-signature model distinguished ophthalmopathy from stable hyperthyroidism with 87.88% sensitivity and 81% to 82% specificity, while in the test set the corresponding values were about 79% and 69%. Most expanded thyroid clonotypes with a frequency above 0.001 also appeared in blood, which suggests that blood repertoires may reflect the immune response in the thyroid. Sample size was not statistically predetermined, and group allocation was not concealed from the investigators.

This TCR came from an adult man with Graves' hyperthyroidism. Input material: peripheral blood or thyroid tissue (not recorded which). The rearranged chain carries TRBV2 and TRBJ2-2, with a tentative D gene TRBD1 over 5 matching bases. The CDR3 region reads CASSPTEDTGELFF. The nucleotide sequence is TGTGCCAGCAGCCCGACAGAAGACACCGGGGAGCTGTTTTTT.